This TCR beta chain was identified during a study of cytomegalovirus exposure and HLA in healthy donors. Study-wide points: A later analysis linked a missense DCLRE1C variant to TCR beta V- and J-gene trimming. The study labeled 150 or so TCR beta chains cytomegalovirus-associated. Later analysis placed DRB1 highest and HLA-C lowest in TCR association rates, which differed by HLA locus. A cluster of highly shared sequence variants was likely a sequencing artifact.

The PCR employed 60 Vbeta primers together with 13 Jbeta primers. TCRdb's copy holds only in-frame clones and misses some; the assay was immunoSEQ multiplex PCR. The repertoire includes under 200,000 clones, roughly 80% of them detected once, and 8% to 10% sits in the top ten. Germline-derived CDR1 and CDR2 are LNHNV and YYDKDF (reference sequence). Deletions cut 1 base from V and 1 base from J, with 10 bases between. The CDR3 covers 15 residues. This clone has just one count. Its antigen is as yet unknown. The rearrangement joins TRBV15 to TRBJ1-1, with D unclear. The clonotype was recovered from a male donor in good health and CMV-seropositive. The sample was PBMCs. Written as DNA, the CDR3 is TGTGCCACCAGCAGAGGAGGATCCGCGAACACTGAAGCTTTCTTT. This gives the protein CATSRGGSANTEAFF.